Presented here are 23 T cell receptor beta chains from one specimen sequenced in a study of T-cell memory formation after mild COVID-19. TCRdb reanalysed the 5' RACE reads using MiXCR and keeps one entry per CDR3 protein. The repertoire holds hundreds of thousands of distinct CDR3 sequences, with 25% to 30% as singletons. The specimen sequenced was PBMCs or a T cell subset sorted from them (not recorded which). All receptors come from an adult woman who had mild COVID-19 (a few samples of this study predate the infection). Cell type and time point are not known.

Points on this clonotype: A much larger clone lies a single base off, so this may be a read error. J is TRBJ2-5 and V is TRBV7-9, with a weak D call TRBD1 (5 bases). Germline loops: CDR1 SEHNR, CDR2 FQNEAQ (reference sequence). The CDR3 is 16 residues long. V was trimmed by 8 bases and J by 5 bases, leaving 24 bases between them. CDR3 DNA: TGTGCCAGCGGTCGCATAGGACATCCGGAAGGGGAGACCCAGTACTTC. This codes for CASGRIGHPEGETQYF.

This clonotype turned up a few times. CDR3 protein: CASSWGGRLYEQYF. CDR3 DNA: TGTGCCAGCAGTTGGGGCGGGAGGTTATACGAGCAGTACTTC. This chain joins TRBV12-3 or TRBV12-4 and TRBJ2-7, with 8 bases aligning to TRBD2. The CDR3 is 14 amino acids. The junction had 6 bases not matched to a gene; V was cut back by 4 bases and J by 4 bases.

The chain combines TRBV4-1 with TRBJ2-4; 12 bases are shared with TRBD2. Germline V gene lookup returns CDR1 MGHRA and CDR2 YSYEKL. The CDR3 spans 18 residues. J lost 1 base, V lost 0 bases, and 4 bases had no gene match. CDR3: CASSQDTSGGRAKNIQYF. DNA of the CDR3: TGCGCCAGCAGCCAAGATACTAGCGGGGGGAGGGCCAAAAACATTCAGTACTTC.

A few counts support this clonotype. The chain joins TRBV7-8 to TRBJ1-3; D is unresolved. Germline V gives CDR1 SGHVS, CDR2 FQNEAQ. V lost 1 base and J 3 bases, leaving 4 bases between the germline ends. The CDR3 has 13 amino acids. The CDR3 DNA sequence: TGTGCCAGCAGCTTAGAAATTGGAAACACCATATATTTT. Amino acid sequence: CASSLEIGNTIYF. The whole variable domain, remainder taken from reference TRBV7-8 and TRBJ1-3, is GAGVSQSPRYKVAKRGQDVALRCDPISGHVSLFWYQQALGQGPEFLTYFQNEAQLDKSGLPSDRFFAERPEGSVSTLKIQRTQQEDSAVYLCASSLEIGNTIYFGEGSWLTVV.

As regards this clonotype: A read error may account for a junction end that differs from germline. V gene TRBV11-3 combines with J gene TRBJ2-1; no clear D. CDR3 length: 11 residues. Germline V CDR1 and CDR2: SGHNT, YENEEA. CDR3 in DNA: TGTGCCAGCAGCTTCGGGTCCACATTCACCTTC. The encoded protein is CASSFGSTFTF.

This clonotype was observed a handful of times. The V and J genes are TRBV19 and TRBJ1-1, with D maybe TRBD1 (6 bases). V was clipped by 8 bases and J by 5 bases, with 15 bases between them. Germline CDR1 is LNHDA and CDR2 is SQIVND (reference sequence). CDR3 length: 13 residues. The CDR3 reads CASSEGGTTEAFF. The CDR3 DNA reads as TGTGCCAGTTCAGAGGGGGGTACGACTGAAGCTTTCTTT. Filled out from reference TRBV19 and TRBJ1-1, the complete variable domain reads DGGITQSPKYLFRKEGQNVTLSCEQNLNHDAMYWYRQDPGQGLRLIYYSQIVNDFQKGDIAEGYSVSREKKESFPLTVTSAQKNPTAFYLCASSEGGTTEAFFGQGTRLTVV.

The chain links TRBV7-9 to TRBJ2-7; TRBD2 is a possible D gene (7 bases). Trimming shortened V by 1 base and J by 4 bases, and 11 bases separated the two germline ends. The V gene's germline CDR1 is SEHNR and CDR2 FQNEAQ (reference sequence). CDR3 length: 14 amino acids. CDR3 DNA sequence: TGTGCCAGCAGCTTAGGGGGGGGCGAATACGAGCAGTACTTC. Protein product: CASSLGGGEYEQYF. The entire variable domain, with the rest obtained from reference TRBV7-9 and TRBJ2-7, is as follows: DTGVSQNPRHKITKRGQNVTFRCDPISEHNRLYWYRQTLGQGPEFLTYFQNEAQLEKSRLLSDRFSAERPKGSFSTLEIQRTEQGDSAMYLCASSLGGGEYEQYFGPGTRLTVT.

This chain links TRBV7-2 with TRBJ2-7, with TRBD2 matching over 7 bases. The germline V gene encodes CDR1 SGHTA and CDR2 FQGNSA. The CDR3 spans 15 residues. Unmatched junction bases numbered 7, after V lost 4 bases and J lost 1 base. CDR3 region: CASSWASGGSYEQYF. The CDR3 bases are TGTGCCAGCAGCTGGGCTAGCGGAGGTTCCTACGAGCAGTACTTC.

This clonotype was observed a handful of times. This chain connects TRBV6-2 or TRBV6-3 to TRBJ2-1; D ambiguous. Germline V gene data show CDR1 as MNHEY and CDR2 as SVGEGT. Trimming removed 2 bases at V and 4 bases at J, with 3 bases between. The CDR3 runs 12 residues. This CDR3 is CASSYTYNEQFF. The CDR3 DNA sequence: TGTGCCAGCAGTTACACGTACAATGAGCAGTTCTTC.

The chain employs TRBV14 and TRBJ1-4; D possibly corresponds to TRBD1 (5 bases). V was trimmed by 8 bases and J by 8 bases, leaving 12 bases between them. This CDR3 has 12 amino acids. CDR1 is SGHDN, CDR2 FVKESK, per germline. The CDR3 here is CASRRGVEKLFF. CDR3 coding DNA: TGTGCCAGCCGGAGGGGAGTAGAAAAACTGTTTTTT.

This clonotype was found many times. This chain uses TRBV7-8 with TRBJ2-3; a possible D gene is TRBD2 (6 bases). The V end was cut by 4 bases, the J end by 1 base, with 12 bases between. The germline V gene encodes CDR1 SGHVS and CDR2 FQNEAQ. The CDR3 spans 15 residues. The CDR3 sequence is CASSSMGGGTDTQYF. CDR3 sequence (DNA): TGTGCCAGCAGCTCCATGGGGGGAGGCACAGATACGCAGTATTTT. The full variable domain, rest sourced from reference TRBV7-8 and TRBJ2-3, is GAGVSQSPRYKVAKRGQDVALRCDPISGHVSLFWYQQALGQGPEFLTYFQNEAQLDKSGLPSDRFFAERPEGSVSTLKIQRTQQEDSAVYLCASSSMGGGTDTQYFGPGTRLTVL.

The V gene is TRBV6-1, the J gene TRBJ2-1; D is perhaps TRBD1 (5 bases). Per germline, CDR1 MNHNS and CDR2 SASEGT. The CDR3 has 14 residues. V was shortened by 6 bases and J by 2 bases, with 11 bases between the two germline ends. Here the CDR3 reads CASRRQTTYNEQFF. Here the CDR3 DNA reads TGTGCCAGCAGGAGACAGACGACCTACAATGAGCAGTTCTTC.

This chain connects TRBV5-5 to TRBJ2-1; 8 nucleotides agree with TRBD1. The germline V gene has CDR1 SGHKS and CDR2 YYEKEE (reference sequence). Trimming at V came to 0 bases and at J to 4 bases, leaving 3 bases not matched to a gene. This CDR3 is 15 amino acids long. In nucleotides, the CDR3 is TGTGCCAGCAGCTTGGAGGGACAGGAATACAATGAGCAGTTCTTC. This sequence encodes CASSLEGQEYNEQFF. The variable domain in full, with the rest retrieved from reference TRBV5-5 and TRBJ2-1, is DAGVTQSPTHLIKTRGQQVTLRCSPISGHKSVSWYQQVLGQGPQFIFQYYEKEERGRGNFPDRFSARQFPNYSSELNVNALLLGDSALYLCASSLEGQEYNEQFFGPGTRLTVL.

The gene calls are TRBV19 and TRBJ2-3; D tentatively reads TRBD1 or TRBD2 (5 bases each). V lost 1 base, J lost 2 bases, and 22 bases lay in between. Per germline, CDR1 LNHDA and CDR2 SQIVND (reference sequence). The CDR3 has 19 amino acids. This CDR3 reads CASSIALDNEGIFTDTQYF. CDR3 DNA: TGTGCCAGTAGTATAGCCCTGGACAATGAGGGGATCTTCACAGATACGCAGTATTTT.

This clonotype was found a few times. This rearrangement joins TRBV29-1 to TRBJ2-2; D may match TRBD1 or TRBD2 (6 bases each). The V end was cut by 7 bases, the J end by 3 bases, with 12 bases between. Germline CDR1 SQVTM, CDR2 ANQGSEA. The CDR3 is 13 amino acids. The CDR3 nucleotides are TGCAGCGGCAGGGGAGGAGACACCGGGGAGCTGTTTTTT. This sequence encodes CSGRGGDTGELFF.

The rearrangement joins TRBV4-2 to TRBJ2-7, with D maybe TRBD1 (6 bases). V lost 4 bases and J 2 bases, leaving 18 bases between the germline ends. CDR3 length equals 16 residues. Germline V lookup: CDR1 LGHNA, CDR2 YNFKEQ. The CDR3, as DNA: TGTGCCAGCAGCCCCGCATCTACAGGGTTGACCTACGAGCAGTACTTC. The encoded protein is CASSPASTGLTYEQYF.

The gene calls are TRBV11-3 and TRBJ2-3; 8 nucleotides agree with TRBD2. Trimming cost V 5 bases and J 1 base; bases outside gene matches: 8. This CDR3 comprises 16 residues. Germline V CDR1 and CDR2: SGHNT, YENEEA. The CDR3: CASSTIAGRGTDTQYF. In DNA form, the CDR3 reads TGTGCCAGCAGCACTATAGCGGGAAGGGGCACAGATACGCAGTATTTT. The whole variable domain, remainder taken from reference TRBV11-3 and TRBJ2-3, is EAGVVQSPRYKIIEKKQPVAFWCNPISGHNTLYWYLQNLGQGPELLIRYENEEAVDDSQLPKDRFSAERLKGVDSTLKIQPAELGDSAVYLCASSTIAGRGTDTQYFGPGTRLTVL.

This clonotype was observed a handful of times. This chain joins TRBV7-9 and TRBJ2-7; TRBD1 aligns across 8 bases. Trimming removed 8 bases from V and 3 bases from J; junction bases left unmatched: 3. The CDR3 totals 12 residues. Germline assignment: CDR1 SEHNR and CDR2 FQNEAQ (reference sequence). The CDR3 is CASRDRGYEQYF. The DNA for the CDR3 is TGTGCCAGCCGCGACAGGGGCTACGAGCAGTACTTC.

The chain links TRBV5-6 to TRBJ1-4, with a weak D call TRBD1 (6 bases). The V end lost 3 bases, the J end lost 16 bases, and 19 bases lay between the germline ends. The length of the CDR3 is 13 residues. Per the germline V gene, CDR1 is SGHDT and CDR2 is YYEEEE. The CDR3 region has the DNA TGTGCCAGCAGCTGGAGGGGGTCGGGGGACTCGTTTTTT. Translated, it gives CASSWRGSGDSFF.

The chain has TRBV6-2 or TRBV6-3 and TRBJ2-7; D not resolved. The germline V gene has CDR1 MNHEY and CDR2 SVGEGT. The V end lost 11 bases, the J end lost 2 bases, and 16 bases lay between the germline ends. CDR3 size: 13 residues. The CDR3 DNA is TGTGCCGGCAAGTTTGGCACCCCCTACGAGCAGTACTTC. Protein product: CAGKFGTPYEQYF.

This clonotype has a handful of counts. The rearrangement uses TRBV29-1 and TRBJ2-7; a weak D match, TRBD1 (7 bases). This CDR3 is built from 11 residues. V shed 3 bases and J shed 6 bases, with 9 bases lying between them. Germline V gene sequence: CDR1 SQVTM, CDR2 ANQGSEA. The CDR3 spells CSVEEGAEQYF. In nucleotides, the CDR3 is TGCAGCGTTGAGGAGGGGGCCGAGCAGTACTTC.

J is TRBJ1-5 and V is TRBV12-3 or TRBV12-4; TRBD1 aligns across 7 bases. The V gene end was trimmed by 0 bases and the J gene end by 7 bases; junction bases not matched to a gene: 9. This CDR3 is 16 amino acids long. This CDR3 is CASSLAWGQGGQPQHF. CDR3 nucleotide sequence: TGTGCCAGCAGTTTAGCGTGGGGCCAGGGGGGACAGCCCCAGCATTTT.

The J gene is TRBJ2-1, the V gene TRBV5-5; D call uncertain. There are 13 residues in the CDR3. Germline CDR1 is SGHKS and CDR2 is YYEKEE (reference sequence). V dropped 2 bases and J dropped 3 bases, with 6 bases sitting between them. CDR3 amino acids: CASSFADYNEQFF. The CDR3 DNA reads as TGTGCCAGCAGCTTCGCAGACTACAATGAGCAGTTCTTC.